This T cell receptor (beta chain) is drawn from a study of CD8+CD57+ T cells in acquired aplastic anemia. Study background: Yields of DNA that came from sorted CD4+ and CD8+ cells averaged roughly 3.2 ug.

The study profiled TCR beta VDJ and CDR3 using genomic DNA as template. TCRdb called the reads again in MiXCR, with one record for every CDR3 protein. Among about 190,000 distinct CDR3 sequences listed, around half were seen once. It was patients with CD8+CD57+ cell expansion by flow cytometry who were chosen for sequencing. Untreated patients provided the blood samples, with no therapy given before sampling. CDR3 size: 16 residues. The germline V gene encodes CDR1 MNHNS and CDR2 SASEGT. Trimming pared 7 bases from V and 4 bases from J, leaving 22 bases between. The chain is built from TRBV6-1 and TRBJ1-1; tentative D call: TRBD1 (6 bases). Sequenced material: sorted CD4+, CD8+, or CD8+CD57+ T cells (not recorded which) from PBMCs. This sequence was found in a human donor with aplastic anemia. CDR3 bases: TGTGCCAGCACGGATGCACTAGGGGGAGGGAGCACTGAAGCTTTCTTT. Protein: CASTDALGGGSTEAFF.